This TCR beta chain comes out of a study of vaccination effects on CD4 cells after COVID-19. Using viral peptide pools, the ViraFEST assay grew out antigen-specific CD4+ T cells prior to sequencing. Once cultured for about 9 days, the cells underwent separation to obtain CD4+ T cells. None of these healthy vaccinees had been infected with SARS-CoV-2 before vaccination. Half-medium replacement with IL-2 medium occurred on days 3 and 7. In germline, CDR1 is MNHNS, CDR2 SASEGT. Trimming left V 0 bases short and J 5 bases short, with 8 bases between. The CDR3 length is 14 residues. The data were produced by immunoSEQ multiplex PCR, yet TCRdb's version contains in-frame clones alone and is incomplete. The repertoire consists of 60,000 to 70,000 clones, with roughly 76% occurring once and the leading ten covering about 2.7%. Of note for this clone: The antigen is undetermined.

Sequencing used CD4+ T cells from PBMCs cultured with HCoV-229E spike peptides, obtained before COVID-19 vaccination. The chain recombines TRBV6-1 with TRBJ1-5; D is ambiguous. The TCR was taken from a human donor who received a COVID-19 vaccine. The CDR3: CASSEAHIYQPQHF. In DNA form, the CDR3 reads TGTGCCAGCAGTGAAGCACACATTTATCAGCCCCAGCATTTT.